What follows describes a single TCR beta chain. The target antigen is unknown. The source of the sample is a study of cytomegalovirus exposure and HLA in healthy donors. Both 60 Vbeta primers and 13 Jbeta primers went into the PCR. Produced via immunoSEQ multiplex PCR; TCRdb's table is partial and in-frame only. This sample yields roughly 130,000 clones, of which about 74% are seen a single time; 5.8% belongs to the top ten. Study-level findings and limits: Fewer N-insertions (relative to the roughly 670-donor mean) were reportedly seen in an Asian-associated ancestry cluster in a later analysis.

Trimming left V 2 bases short and J 5 bases short, with 11 bases between. Germline-derived CDR1 and CDR2 are SGHNT and YYREEE (reference sequence). This CDR3 region has 13 residues. The receptor was derived from a woman between 45 and 65 years old in good health and CMV-seropositive. What was sequenced was PBMCs. J is TRBJ2-7 and V is TRBV5-4; no firm D call. Written as DNA, the CDR3 is TGTGCCAGCAGCTTCCAAACCAGGAACGAGCAGTACTTC. Translation: CASSFQTRNEQYF.